This entry lists 7 T cell receptor beta chains sequenced from one sample in a study of CD8+ T cells in alopecia areata. Investigators isolated RNA and reverse transcribed it into cDNA to act as the sequencing template. Assay: immunoSEQ multiplex PCR; the TCRdb copy retains only in-frame clones and omits some. This sample has 90,000 to 120,000 clones, with about 50% found just once. Sequenced sample: NKG2D-low CD8+ T cells sorted from blood. The source of these receptors is a human donor with alopecia areata.

The V call is TRBV13, the J call TRBJ2-5; D gene uncertain. Germline V gene sequence: CDR1 PRHDT, CDR2 FYEKMQ (reference sequence). Between the trimmed V and J ends, which lost 3 bases and 1 base, there was a span of 6 bases. The CDR3 has 13 residues. The CDR3 here is CASSLVPQETQYF. CDR3 nucleotide sequence: TGTGCCAGCAGCTTGGTCCCCCAAGAGACCCAGTACTTC. Looking up the rest from reference TRBV13 and TRBJ2-5 gives the full variable domain: AAGVIQSPRHLIKEKRETATLKCYPIPRHDTVYWYQQGPGQDPQFLISFYEKMQSDKGSIPDRFSAQQFSDYHSELNMSSLELGDSALYFCASSLVPQETQYFGPGTRLLVL.

This clone was found a few times. V is TRBV29-1 and J is TRBJ2-7, with TRBD2 matching 12 bases. The CDR3 runs to 14 residues. Germline CDR1 and CDR2: SQVTM and ANQGSEA. The trim removed 0 bases at V and 6 bases at J, leaving 3 bases unmatched. The CDR3: CSVEDMGLAGEQYF. The CDR3 nucleotides are TGCAGCGTTGAAGATATGGGACTAGCGGGCGAGCAGTACTTC.

This clone has just one count. This chain connects TRBV29-1 to TRBJ2-7, with TRBD2 matching over 10 bases. CDR3 length: 14 amino acids. With V trimmed by 4 bases and J by 3 bases, 6 bases remained unmatched. CDR1 and CDR2 (germline): SQVTM, ANQGSEA. The CDR3 reads CSVGGWTSGYEQYF. The DNA for the CDR3 is TGCAGCGTTGGAGGTTGGACTAGCGGCTACGAGCAGTACTTC.

The J gene is TRBJ2-2, the V gene TRBV29-1; D call uncertain. The V and J ends lost 4 bases and 7 bases respectively, with 13 bases between them. Germline V gives CDR1 SQVTM, CDR2 ANQGSEA. The CDR3 is made up of 13 amino acids. The CDR3 here is CSVGPGPLGELFF. The DNA of the CDR3 is TGCAGCGTTGGGCCCGGTCCACTCGGGGAGCTGTTTTTT.

This clone was counted ten times or more. This rearrangement joins TRBV28 to TRBJ2-3; 10 bases align to TRBD2. CDR3 length: 14 residues. Germline V gene data show CDR1 as MDHEN and CDR2 as SYDVKM. Trimming at V came to 6 bases and at J to 6 bases, leaving 6 bases not matched to a gene. CDR3 sequence (DNA): TGTGCCAGCAGGGAACTAGCGGGATTGGATACGCAGTATTTT. Protein product: CASRELAGLDTQYF. Complete variable domain (other parts from reference TRBV28 and TRBJ2-3): DVKVTQSSRYLVKRTGEKVFLECVQDMDHENMFWYRQDPGLGLRLIYFSYDVKMKEKGDIPEGYSVSREKKERFSLILESASTNQTSMYLCASRELAGLDTQYFGPGTRLTVL.

The chain employs TRBV27 and TRBJ2-7; possibly TRBD2 for D (6 bases). Trimming took 3 bases from V and 6 from J, leaving 12 bases between them. The CDR3 is made up of 13 amino acids. Looked up from germline, CDR1 is MNHEY and CDR2 is SMNVEV (reference sequence). The CDR3 spells CASSFGAGGEQYF. Written as DNA, the CDR3 is TGTGCCAGCAGTTTTGGGGCCGGGGGCGAGCAGTACTTC.

The V call is TRBV5-1, the J call TRBJ2-2; D gene ambiguous. The V end lost 2 bases, the J end lost 7 bases, and 6 bases lay between the germline ends. Germline values: CDR1 SGHRS, CDR2 YFSETQ. This CDR3 region has 12 residues. The CDR3 here is CASSFSGGELFF. The CDR3 DNA reads as TGCGCCAGCAGCTTTTCGGGCGGGGAGCTGTTTTTT. The full variable domain, in which reference TRBV5-1 and TRBJ2-2 provide the parts outside the CDR3, is KAGVTQTPRYLIKTRGQQVTLSCSPISGHRSVSWYQQTPGQGLQFLFEYFSETQRNKGNFPGRFSGRQFSNSRSEMNVSTLELGDSALYLCASSFSGGELFFGEGSRLTVL.